Here is one T cell receptor beta chain with its context. The table came from immunoSEQ multiplex PCR; TCRdb's copy has only in-frame clones and leaves some out. Of 150,000 to 200,000 clones in the sample, around 92% are singletons; the top ten hold around 1.5%. This specimen belongs to a study of control samples from healthy donors and cancer patients. The length of the CDR3 is 15 residues. Germline V CDR1 and CDR2: SNHLY, FYNNEI. With 6 bases clipped from V and 7 bases from J, the junction kept 6 bases outside the gene matches. What was sequenced was blood. The chain uses TRBV2 and TRBJ2-1; 13 nucleotides line up with TRBD2. The receptor was derived from a woman in her twenties or thirties in good health. The DNA of the CDR3 is TGTGCCAGCAGGGTACTAGCGGGGGGGCCGAATGAGCAGTTCTTC. The encoded protein is CASRVLAGGPNEQFF.